This is a list of T cell receptor beta chains from one sample in a study of cytomegalovirus exposure and HLA in healthy donors. TCRdb's copy holds only in-frame clones and misses some; the assay was immunoSEQ multiplex PCR. The sample has 170,000 or so clones, roughly 70% seen once. The sample consisted of PBMCs. The receptor set was obtained from a male donor in good health and CMV-seronegative. Both conserved end residues are part of each CDR3. The D gene is left open where the match is weak. Clone size is shown for a subset of rows, as once, few, many or a class of expanded clone.

clone size	D gene	V gene	J gene	CDR3 protein	CDR3 DNA
.	TRBD1	TRBV19	TRBJ1-5	CASKDRANQPQHF	TGTGCCAGTAAAGACAGGGCAAATCAGCCCCAGCATTTT
.	.	TRBV5-5	TRBJ1-5	CASSPRGGAQFQPQHF	TGTGCCAGCAGCCCCCGGGGGGGGGCGCAGTTTCAGCCCCAGCATTTT
.	.	TRBV4-1	TRBJ1-1	CASSQEPGSNTEAFF	TGCGCCAGCAGCCAAGAACCGGGTTCGAACACTGAAGCTTTCTTT
.	TRBD1	TRBV19	TRBJ1-1	CASRGYDTEAFF	TGTGCCTCCAGGGGGTATGACACTGAAGCTTTCTTT
few	.	TRBV28	TRBJ1-5	CAISLGAYSNQPPHF	TGTGCCATCAGTTTAGGTGCGTATAGCAATCAGCCCCCGCATTTT
.	TRBD2	TRBV14	TRBJ2-1	CASSQDLVSGRSNEQFF	TGTGCCAGCAGCCAAGATTTGGTTAGCGGGAGATCGAATGAGCAGTTCTTC
.	.	TRBV28	TRBJ1-1	CASAGGWGAFF	TGTGCCAGCGCGGGGGGGTGGGGGGCTTTCTTT
.	TRBD2	TRBV11-2	TRBJ2-1	CASSYLAGGWYEQFF	TGTGCCAGCAGTTATTTAGCGGGAGGGTGGTATGAGCAGTTCTTC
.	TRBD1	TRBV6-5	TRBJ1-2	CASSYGGTGREGYTF	TGTGCCAGCAGTTACGGAGGGACAGGGCGGGAGGGCTACACCTTC
.	.	TRBV7-9	TRBJ2-1	CASSYTTGLGGEQFF	TGTGCCAGCAGTTATACGACGGGACTTGGGGGTGAGCAGTTCTTC
.	TRBD1	TRBV10-3	TRBJ1-2	CATWRSDRGYGYTF	TGTGCCACTTGGAGGTCGGACAGGGGCTATGGCTACACCTTC
.	.	TRBV5-1	TRBJ2-1	CASSLGVSRYNEQFF	TGCGCCAGCAGCCTGGGGGTGTCGCGGTACAATGAGCAGTTCTTC